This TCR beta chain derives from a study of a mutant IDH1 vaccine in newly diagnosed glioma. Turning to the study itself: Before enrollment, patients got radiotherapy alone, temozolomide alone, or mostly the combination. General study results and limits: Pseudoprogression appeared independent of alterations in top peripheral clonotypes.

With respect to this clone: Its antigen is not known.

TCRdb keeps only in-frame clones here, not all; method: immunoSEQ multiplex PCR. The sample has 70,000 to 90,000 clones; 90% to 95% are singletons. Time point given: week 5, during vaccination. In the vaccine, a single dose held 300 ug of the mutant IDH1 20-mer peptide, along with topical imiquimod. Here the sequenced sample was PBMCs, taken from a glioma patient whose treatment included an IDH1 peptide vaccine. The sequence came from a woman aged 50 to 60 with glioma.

The DNA of the CDR3 is TGTGCCAGCAGTGAAAGGGGCAATACGCAGTATTTT. Translation: CASSERGNTQYF. The chain has TRBV2 and TRBJ2-3; D is possibly TRBD1 (5 bases). Trimming shortened V by 2 bases and J by 7 bases, and 7 bases separated the two germline ends. Germline CDR1 SNHLY, CDR2 FYNNEI. The CDR3 sequence is 12 residues long.